These T cell receptor beta chains were read from a single sample in a study of cytomegalovirus exposure and HLA in healthy donors. The table came from immunoSEQ multiplex PCR; TCRdb's copy has only in-frame clones and leaves some out. The sample shows about 56,000 clones, 93% of them seen only once. The specimen was PBMCs. The receptors were gathered from a young woman in good health and CMV-seropositive. CDR3s include the opening cysteine and the closing phenylalanine or tryptophan. A D gene is named only where the DNA matches it firmly. Size is omitted from some rows. Given values are once, few, many or a class for expanded clones.

CASSQELHTDTQYF	TGCGCCAGCAGCCAAGAACTCCACACAGATACGCAGTATTTT	TRBV4-3	TRBJ2-3	14	NA	NA
CASNVAGRKSAEAFF	TGTGCCAGCAACGTCGCGGGCCGGAAGAGCGCTGAAGCTTTCTTT	TRBV7-2	TRBJ1-1	15	NA	NA
CASSSLTGTSGNTIYF	TGCGCCAGCAGCTCGCTGACAGGGACCTCTGGAAACACCATATATTTT	TRBV5-1	TRBJ1-3	16	TRBD1	NA
CASSYSGTGVNYGYTF	TGTGCCAGCAGTTACTCGGGGACGGGAGTTAACTATGGCTACACCTTC	TRBV6-5	TRBJ1-2	16	NA	NA
CASSFWRGQETQYF	TGTGCCAGCAGCTTTTGGCGGGGCCAAGAGACCCAGTACTTC	TRBV11-2	TRBJ2-5	14	NA	NA
CASGETGLSTDTQYF	TGTGCCAGCGGAGAGACAGGGTTGAGCACAGATACGCAGTATTTT	TRBV2	TRBJ2-3	15	TRBD1	NA
CASSLHSGPQETQYF	TGTGCCAGCAGCCTTCATAGCGGGCCCCAAGAGACCCAGTACTTC	TRBV11-2	TRBJ2-5	15	TRBD2	NA
CATSVLIPDTQYF	TGTGCCACCAGCGTTCTTATCCCAGATACGCAGTATTTT	TRBV15	TRBJ2-3	13	NA	NA
CASSPWEVGTEAFF	TGTGCCAGCTCACCCTGGGAGGTTGGGACTGAAGCTTTCTTT	TRBV18	TRBJ1-1	14	NA	NA
CASSDTGQGHQPQHF	TGTGCCAGCAGTGACACGGGACAGGGGCATCAGCCCCAGCATTTT	TRBV6-4	TRBJ1-5	15	TRBD1	NA
CASSLLAGVYNEQFF	TGTGCCAGCAGCTTATTAGCGGGGGTATACAATGAGCAGTTCTTC	TRBV11-2	TRBJ2-1	15	TRBD2	NA
CASSPEGQGINQPQHF	TGCGCCAGCAGCCCCGAGGGACAGGGTATCAATCAGCCCCAGCATTTT	TRBV5-1	TRBJ1-5	16	TRBD1	once
CASSYGGNPDEQYF	TGTGCCAGCAGTTACGGAGGGAACCCGGACGAGCAGTACTTC	TRBV6-5	TRBJ2-7	14	NA	NA
CASSRSGSGGGTSFSQYF	TGTGCCAGCAGTCGTTCGGGTAGCGGGGGGGGTACGTCATTCTCGCAGTACTTC	TRBV27	TRBJ2-7	18	TRBD2	NA
CASSPTRGGETQYF	TGTGCCAGCAGTCCGACTAGAGGTGGGGAGACCCAGTACTTC	TRBV2	TRBJ2-5	14	NA	NA
CASSLEGQFNSPLHF	TGTGCCAGCAGCTTAGAGGGACAGTTTAATTCACCCCTCCACTTT	TRBV11-2	TRBJ1-6	15	TRBD1	NA
CAISESGAPLFYGYTF	TGTGCCATCAGTGAGTCTGGGGCCCCCCTCTTCTATGGCTACACCTTC	TRBV10-3	TRBJ1-2	16	NA	once
CASRAGGPYNEQFF	TGTGCCAGCAGGGCGGGGGGGCCCTACAATGAGCAGTTCTTC	TRBV27	TRBJ2-1	14	TRBD2	NA
CASSFWFGEQYF	TGTGCCAGCAGCTTCTGGTTCGGCGAGCAGTACTTC	TRBV7-2	TRBJ2-7	12	NA	NA
CASSRRDSSTGANVLTF	TGTGCCAGCAGCAGGCGGGACAGCTCGACTGGGGCCAACGTCCTGACTTTC	TRBV7-6	TRBJ2-6	17	NA	NA
CASRPAGGRSYNEQFF	TGTGCCAGCAGGCCAGCGGGGGGGAGGTCCTACAATGAGCAGTTCTTC	TRBV28	TRBJ2-1	16	TRBD2	few
CASRQYRGRAETQYF	TGTGCCAGCAGACAGTACAGGGGGCGAGCGGAGACCCAGTACTTC	TRBV2	TRBJ2-5	15	TRBD1	NA
CASSLLYTGELFF	TGTGCCAGCAGCCTTCTTTACACCGGGGAGCTGTTTTTT	TRBV27	TRBJ2-2	13	NA	NA
CAISVKNPEAAYGYTF	TGTGCCATCAGTGTGAAAAATCCGGAGGCCGCCTATGGCTACACCTTC	TRBV10-3	TRBJ1-2	16	NA	NA
CASSQEGSGGYYEQYF	TGCGCCAGCAGCCAAGAAGGATCAGGGGGTTACTACGAGCAGTACTTC	TRBV4-1	TRBJ2-7	16	TRBD1	NA
CAISERGQGDEKLFF	TGTGCCATCAGTGAGAGGGGACAGGGAGATGAAAAACTGTTTTTT	TRBV10-3	TRBJ1-4	15	TRBD1	NA
CASSLGDISYNSPLHF	TGTGCCAGCAGCTTGGGGGACATCTCCTATAATTCACCCCTCCACTTT	TRBV5-4	TRBJ1-6	16	NA	NA
CASRSGLAGTNSYEQYF	TGTGCCAGCAGATCGGGACTAGCGGGGACAAACTCCTACGAGCAGTACTTC	TRBV28	TRBJ2-7	17	TRBD2	NA
CASSLRAGTNEKLFF	TGCGCCAGCAGCCTAAGAGCTGGAACTAATGAAAAACTGTTTTTT	TRBV4-1	TRBJ1-4	15	NA	NA